This TCR beta chain was retrieved from a study of cytomegalovirus exposure and HLA in healthy donors. Study-level background: Genotyping showed 81% of some 400 donors falling in the Caucasian-associated ancestry cluster. The study's findings and limits: According to a later analysis, donors in an Asian-associated ancestry cluster reportedly had fewer N-insertions than the 666-donor mean.

Germline loops: CDR1 SGHAT, CDR2 FQNNGV. This CDR3 contains 16 residues. Trimming removed 5 bases from V and 5 bases from J; junction bases left unmatched: 10. About this clone: Its target is unknown.

PCR involved 60 Vbeta and 13 Jbeta primers. Here immunoSEQ multiplex PCR was the method, and the copy in TCRdb shows in-frame clones only, minus some. The table includes around 110,000 clones, over 75% detected once. Sequences were obtained from PBMCs. The sequence came from a man in his thirties or forties in good health and CMV-seronegative. J is TRBJ2-5 and V is TRBV11-2; 11 bases are shared with TRBD2. CDR3: CASSHLAGGPGETQYF. The CDR3 coding sequence is TGTGCCAGCAGCCATTTAGCGGGAGGGCCCGGGGAGACCCAGTACTTC.